Below, one T cell receptor (beta chain) is given with its context. This sample was taken from a study of T cells in Graves' hyperthyroidism and ophthalmopathy. The CDR3 is 13 residues long. In germline, CDR1 is SGHRS, CDR2 YFSETQ. The V gene end was trimmed by 3 bases and the J gene end by 6 bases; junction bases not matched to a gene: 4. Template material for amplifying TCR beta CDR3 regions consisted of RNA transcripts. An initial round of RT-PCR targeting the TCR CDR3 relied on the HTBI primer set. MiXCR, run by TCRdb on the multiplex PCR reads, gives a single entry per CDR3 protein. The table has some 400,000 distinct CDR3 sequences, about 19% seen once.

Specimen: blood. The chain combines TRBV5-1 with TRBJ1-2; 8 bases line up with TRBD1. The clonotype was recovered from a woman aged 18-29 years with Graves' hyperthyroidism. CDR3 in DNA: TGCGCCAGCAGCTGGACAGGGAGTAATGGCTACACCTTC. Protein: CASSWTGSNGYTF.